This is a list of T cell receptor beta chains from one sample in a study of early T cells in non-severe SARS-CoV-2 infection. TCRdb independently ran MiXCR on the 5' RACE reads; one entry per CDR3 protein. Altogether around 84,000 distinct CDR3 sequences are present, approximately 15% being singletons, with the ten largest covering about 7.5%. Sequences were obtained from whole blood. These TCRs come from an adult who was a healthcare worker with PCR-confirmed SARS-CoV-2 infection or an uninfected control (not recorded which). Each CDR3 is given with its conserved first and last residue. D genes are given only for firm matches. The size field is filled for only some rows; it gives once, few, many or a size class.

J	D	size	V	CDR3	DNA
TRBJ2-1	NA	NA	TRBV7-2	CASSLGPYNEQFF	TGTGCCAGCAGCTTAGGTCCTTACAATGAGCAGTTCTTC
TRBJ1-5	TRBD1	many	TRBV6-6	CASSPLQGAGNQPQHF	TGTGCCAGCAGCCCTTTACAGGGGGCGGGCAATCAGCCCCAGCATTTT
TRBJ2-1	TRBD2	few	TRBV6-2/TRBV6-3	CASSYSSGRALLDGYNEQFF	TGTGCCAGCAGTTACTCAAGTGGGAGGGCCCTCTTGGACGGTTACAATGAGCAGTTCTTC
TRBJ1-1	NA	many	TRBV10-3	CATSPRDTNTEAFF	TGTGCCACCAGCCCCCGGGACACGAACACTGAAGCTTTCTTT
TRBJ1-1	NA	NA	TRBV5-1	CASSSQRQEMNTEAFF	TGCGCCAGCAGCTCTCAAAGACAGGAAATGAACACTGAAGCTTTCTTT
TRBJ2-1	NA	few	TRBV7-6	CASSEITSGLGYNEQFF	TGTGCCAGCAGCGAAATAACGTCGGGACTCGGTTACAATGAGCAGTTCTTC
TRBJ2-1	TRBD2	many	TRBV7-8	CASSLSSSGAYNEQFF	TGTGCCAGCAGCTTAAGCTCTAGCGGGGCTTACAATGAGCAGTTCTTC
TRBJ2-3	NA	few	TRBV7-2	CASSAFTRTQYF	TGTGCCAGCAGCGCTTTCACTAGGACGCAGTATTTT
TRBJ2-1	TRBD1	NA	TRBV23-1	CASSHRDRPSYNEQFF	TGCGCCAGCAGTCACAGGGACAGGCCCTCCTACAATGAGCAGTTCTTC
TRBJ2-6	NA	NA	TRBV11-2	CASSLAHGDRLAGANVLTF	TGTGCCAGCAGCTTAGCCCATGGGGACCGCTTGGCTGGGGCCAACGTCCTGACTTTC
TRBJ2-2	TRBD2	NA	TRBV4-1	CASSQRLAENTGELFF	TGCGCCAGCAGCCAACGACTAGCGGAAAACACCGGGGAGCTGTTTTTT
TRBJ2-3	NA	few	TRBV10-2	CASSAIRAHTDTQYF	TGCGCCAGCAGTGCGATCCGAGCCCACACAGATACGCAGTATTTT
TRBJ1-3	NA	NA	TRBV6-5	CASSYSSGNTIYF	TGTGCCAGCAGTTACTCTTCCGGAAACACCATATATTTT
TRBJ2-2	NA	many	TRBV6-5	CASSYEGAGTGELFF	TGTGCCAGCAGTTACGAAGGGGCGGGCACCGGGGAGCTGTTTTTT
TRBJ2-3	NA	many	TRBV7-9	CASSPQDTQYF	TGTGCCAGCAGCCCACAGGATACGCAGTATTTT
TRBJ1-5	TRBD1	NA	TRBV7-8	CAAGQGDQPQHF	TGTGCTGCCGGGCAGGGGGATCAGCCCCAGCATTTT
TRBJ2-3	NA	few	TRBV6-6	CASSSKQGPDTQYF	TGTGCCAGCAGCTCAAAGCAGGGACCAGATACGCAGTATTTT
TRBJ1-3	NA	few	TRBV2	CASIANRDGNTIYF	TGTGCCAGCATCGCTAACAGGGATGGAAACACCATATATTTT
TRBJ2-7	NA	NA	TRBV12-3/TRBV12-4	CASSLSGVEQYF	TGTGCCAGCAGTTTATCAGGGGTCGAGCAGTACTTC
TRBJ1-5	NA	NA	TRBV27	CASSHQGQPQHF	TGTGCCAGCAGTCACCAGGGTCAGCCCCAGCATTTT
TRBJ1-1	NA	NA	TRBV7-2	CASSFSGPNTEAFF	TGTGCCAGCAGCTTTTCTGGCCCGAACACTGAAGCTTTCTTT
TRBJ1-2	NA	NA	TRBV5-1	CASSLETTYYGYTF	TGCGCCAGCAGCTTGGAAACAACCTACTATGGCTACACCTTC
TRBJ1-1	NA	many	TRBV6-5	CASSYWEGMGNTEAFF	TGTGCCAGCAGTTACTGGGAGGGGATGGGGAACACTGAAGCTTTCTTT
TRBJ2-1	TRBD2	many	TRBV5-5	CASSSPTSGSGTYNEQFF	TGTGCCAGCAGCTCTCCTACTAGCGGGAGTGGAACCTACAATGAGCAGTTCTTC
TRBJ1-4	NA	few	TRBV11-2	CASSQDSSNEKLFF	TGTGCCAGCAGCCAGGACAGCTCAAATGAAAAACTGTTTTTT
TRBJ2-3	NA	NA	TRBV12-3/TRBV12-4	CASRFGGALSTDTQYF	TGTGCCAGCAGGTTTGGAGGGGCCCTAAGCACAGATACGCAGTATTTT
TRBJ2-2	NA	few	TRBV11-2	CASDRPNTGELFF	TGTGCCAGCGATAGACCGAACACCGGGGAGCTGTTTTTT
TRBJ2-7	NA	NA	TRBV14	CASSPFGYEQYF	TGTGCCAGCAGCCCGTTCGGCTACGAGCAGTACTTC
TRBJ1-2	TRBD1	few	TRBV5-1	CASSLALGRQGAKGYTF	TGCGCCAGCAGCTTGGCTCTAGGTCGACAGGGGGCGAAGGGCTACACCTTC
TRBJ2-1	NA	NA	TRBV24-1	CATGGDNYNEQFF	TGTGCCACCGGGGGAGACAACTACAATGAGCAGTTCTTC
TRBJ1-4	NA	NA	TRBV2	CASSVPRLMQANEKLFF	TGTGCCAGCAGTGTGCCAAGGCTAATGCAGGCTAATGAAAAACTGTTTTTT
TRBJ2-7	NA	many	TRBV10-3	CAISQYGNEGEQYF	TGTGCCATCAGCCAATATGGGAATGAGGGCGAGCAGTACTTC
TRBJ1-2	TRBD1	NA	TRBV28	CASSFGPGTAYGYTF	TGTGCCAGCAGTTTTGGGCCCGGGACAGCCTATGGCTACACCTTC
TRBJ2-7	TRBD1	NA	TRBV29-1	CSVDGQGDEQYF	TGCAGCGTTGATGGACAGGGGGATGAGCAGTACTTC
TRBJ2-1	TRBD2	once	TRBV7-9	CASSVIGAGGYNEQFF	TGTGCCAGCAGCGTAATCGGAGCGGGAGGGTACAATGAGCAGTTCTTC
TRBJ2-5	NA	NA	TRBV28	CASSFQGKPQETQYF	TGTGCCAGCAGTTTCCAGGGGAAGCCCCAAGAGACCCAGTACTTC
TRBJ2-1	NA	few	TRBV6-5	CASSYMGYNEQFF	TGTGCCAGCAGTTACATGGGATACAATGAGCAGTTCTTC